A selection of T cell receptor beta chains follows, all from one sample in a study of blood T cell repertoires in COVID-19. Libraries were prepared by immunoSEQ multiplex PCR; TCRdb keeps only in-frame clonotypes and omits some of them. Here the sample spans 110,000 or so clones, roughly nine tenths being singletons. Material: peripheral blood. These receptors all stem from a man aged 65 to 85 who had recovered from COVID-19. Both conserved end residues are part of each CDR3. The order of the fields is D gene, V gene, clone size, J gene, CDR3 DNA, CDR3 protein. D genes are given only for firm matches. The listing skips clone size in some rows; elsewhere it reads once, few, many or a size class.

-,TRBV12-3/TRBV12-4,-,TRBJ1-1,TGTGCCAGCAGTTTGTGGCAGAACACTGAAGCTTTCTTT,CASSLWQNTEAFF
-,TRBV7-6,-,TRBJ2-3,TGTGCCAGCAGCTTACTAGGGGGGGAGGGAGATACGCAGTATTTT,CASSLLGGEGDTQYF
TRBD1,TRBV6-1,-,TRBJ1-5,TGTGCCAGCAGACGCAACAGGGGATTCAATCAGCCCCAGCATTTT,CASRRNRGFNQPQHF
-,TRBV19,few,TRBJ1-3,TGTGCCAGTAGTGCGGCCTCTGGAAACACCATATATTTT,CASSAASGNTIYF
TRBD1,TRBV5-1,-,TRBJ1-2,TGCGCCAGCAGCGAGCCCGAGGGGGCCGGCACCTTC,CASSEPEGAGTF
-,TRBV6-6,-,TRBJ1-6,TGTGCCAGCAGTCCCAGGGGAGGGGGAACGAATAATTCACCCCTCCACTTT,CASSPRGGGTNNSPLHF
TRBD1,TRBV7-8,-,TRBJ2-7,TGTGCCAGCAGCAAGCCTCGGACAGGGAACTACGAGCAGTACTTC,CASSKPRTGNYEQYF
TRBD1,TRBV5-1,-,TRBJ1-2,TGCGCCAGCAGCGAGGGACAGAACTATGGCTACACCTTC,CASSEGQNYGYTF
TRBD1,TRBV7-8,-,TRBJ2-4,TGTGCCAGCAGCGCTCCTCCCGTCCAGGGGGCCCTCTCCCCCAAAAACATTCAGTACTTC,CASSAPPVQGALSPKNIQYF
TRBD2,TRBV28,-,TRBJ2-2,TGTGCCAGCAGAACTAGCGGGAACACCGGGGAGCTGTTTTTT,CASRTSGNTGELFF
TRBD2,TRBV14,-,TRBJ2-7,TGTGCCAGCAGCCCGGGGACATTTGGACTAGCGTCCTTC,CASSPGTFGLASF
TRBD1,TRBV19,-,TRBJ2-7,TGTGCCAGTAGTATAGTCGGGGCAGGGGGTTACTACGAGCAGTACTTC,CASSIVGAGGYYEQYF
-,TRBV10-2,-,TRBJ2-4,TGCGCCAGCAGTACAGGAAACATTCAGTACTTC,CASSTGNIQYF
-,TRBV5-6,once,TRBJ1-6,TGTGCCAGCGCACAGGGAACCCCCTATAATTCACCCCTCCACTTT,CASAQGTPYNSPLHF
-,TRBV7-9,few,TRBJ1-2,TGTGCCAGCAGCTTAGACAGTAGTGGCTACACCTTC,CASSLDSSGYTF
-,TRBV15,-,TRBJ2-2,TGTGCCACCAGCAGTAGCAGGGTGGACACCGGGGAGCTGTTTTTT,CATSSSRVDTGELFF
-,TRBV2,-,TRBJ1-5,TGTGCCAGCAGTGCGGACACCAGCAATCAGCCCCAGCATTTT,CASSADTSNQPQHF
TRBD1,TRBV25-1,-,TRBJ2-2,TGTGCCAGCAGCCGGGACAGGTGGAACACCGGGGAGCTGTTTTTT,CASSRDRWNTGELFF
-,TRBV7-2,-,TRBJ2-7,TGTGCCAGCAGCTTAGATGCGGGGGCATTACGGGAGCAGTACTTC,CASSLDAGALREQYF
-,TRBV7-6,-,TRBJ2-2,TGTGCCAGCAGCTTATTACAGCAGAAGTCGTCCGGGGAGCTGTTTTTT,CASSLLQQKSSGELFF
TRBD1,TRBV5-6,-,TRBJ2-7,TGTGCCAGCAGCCCGGAGGGACAGGGCTCACATTTTTACGAGCAGTACTTC,CASSPEGQGSHFYEQYF
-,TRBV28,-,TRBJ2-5,TGTGCCAGCAGTCTACCTCTTACAGGTCACCGGACCCAGTACTTC,CASSLPLTGHRTQYF
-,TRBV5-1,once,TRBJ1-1,TGCGCCAGCAGCTTACAAAATTTGAACACTGAAGCTTTCTTT,CASSLQNLNTEAFF
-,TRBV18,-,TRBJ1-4,TGTGCCAGCTCACCACCGGAGGGAGAAAAACTGTTTTTT,CASSPPEGEKLFF
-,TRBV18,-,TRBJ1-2,TGTGCCAGCTCACGACAAGGGACACCCGCTGAGGGATCTGGCTACACCTTC,CASSRQGTPAEGSGYTF
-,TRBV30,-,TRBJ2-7,TGTGCCTGGGGGCGGGTGGGCGAGCAGTACTTC,CAWGRVGEQYF
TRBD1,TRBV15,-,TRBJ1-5,TGTGCCACCAGCAGGGGAGGGACAGGGGGCTATCAGCCCCAGCATTTT,CATSRGGTGGYQPQHF
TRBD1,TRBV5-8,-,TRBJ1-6,TGTGCCAGCAGCTTGGACAGGGGAAGGACGGGCTATAATTCACCCCTCCACTTT,CASSLDRGRTGYNSPLHF
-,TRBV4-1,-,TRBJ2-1,TGCGCCAGCAGCCAAAGGGCAGGGGCTGGTGAGCAGTTCTTC,CASSQRAGAGEQFF
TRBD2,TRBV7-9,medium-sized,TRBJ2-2,TGTGCCAGCAGCTTACATGCACTAGCGGGAGGATTTGCCGGGGAGCTGTTTTTT,CASSLHALAGGFAGELFF
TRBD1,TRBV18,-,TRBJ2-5,TGTGCCAGCTCACGACAGGGTTCCCGGGAATTGGAGACCCAGTACTTC,CASSRQGSRELETQYF
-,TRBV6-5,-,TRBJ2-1,TGTGCCAGCAGTTCCCGTCTAGGATCCTCCTACAATGAGCAGTTCTTC,CASSSRLGSSYNEQFF